Presented here are 21 T cell receptor beta chains from one specimen sequenced in a study of T cells in Graves' hyperthyroidism and ophthalmopathy. Amplified TCR beta CDR3 regions derived from RNA transcripts. HTBI primers were employed in a first-round RT-PCR of the TCR CDR3. TCRdb re-called the multiplex PCR reads with MiXCR, one entry per CDR3 protein. The sample has 550,000 to 600,000 distinct CDR3 sequences, roughly 46% seen once; the top ten hold about 20%. The sequencing sample was made of peripheral blood or thyroid tissue (not recorded which). Receptor source: an adult woman with Graves' disease, either hyperthyroidism or ophthalmopathy (not recorded which).

There are a few counts of this clonotype. V usage is TRBV30 and J usage is TRBJ1-5; no firm D call. Germline CDR1 GTSNPN, CDR2 SVGIG (reference sequence). The V end was cut by 2 bases, the J end by 0 bases, with 11 bases between. There are 15 residues in the CDR3. The DNA for the CDR3 is TGTGCCTGGAGTTTGGGTGGCAGTAGCAATCAGCCCCAGCATTTT. Translation gives CAWSLGGSSNQPQHF.

This chain uses TRBV24-1 with TRBJ2-7; unclear D gene. This CDR3 region has 14 residues. Trimming stripped 3 bases from V and 4 bases from J, with 12 bases between. Germline-derived CDR1 and CDR2 are KGHDR and SFDVKD. CDR3 sequence reads: CATSDPAGEYEQYF. The CDR3 coding sequence is TGTGCCACCAGTGATCCTGCTGGGGAATACGAGCAGTACTTC.

This clonotype was observed at least ten times. The rearrangement joins TRBV2 to TRBJ1-2; D gene ambiguous. This CDR3 is 12 amino acids long. Deletions cut 6 bases from V and 11 bases from J, with 16 bases between. CDR1 and CDR2 from the germline V gene are SNHLY and FYNNEI. In DNA form, the CDR3 reads TGTGCCAGCAGGCCGACGGGAATAGGTTACACCTTC. This translates into CASRPTGIGYTF.

This clonotype was seen a few times. The V call is TRBV29-1, the J call TRBJ1-2, with TRBD1 matching over 8 bases. V lost 3 bases and J lost 4; bases outside the gene matches: 10. The CDR3 contains 15 residues. Germline V CDR1 and CDR2: SQVTM, ANQGSEA. The CDR3 loop is CSVEDGQGIAYGYTF. DNA of the CDR3: TGCAGCGTTGAGGATGGACAGGGCATTGCCTATGGCTACACCTTC.

The gene calls are TRBV29-1 and TRBJ2-7; D may match TRBD1 or TRBD2 (5 bases each). This CDR3 region has 14 residues. Trimming took off 7 bases at V and 0 bases at J, with 16 bases between the two ends. CDR1 and CDR2 from the germline V gene are SQVTM and ANQGSEA. The CDR3 spells CSARGTSSSYEQYF. The CDR3 nucleotides are TGCAGCGCGAGAGGGACGTCCAGCTCCTACGAGCAGTACTTC.

Only a few counts were recorded for this clonotype. The chain links TRBV19 to TRBJ2-2, with D possibly matching TRBD1 (6 bases). Germline assignment: CDR1 LNHDA and CDR2 SQIVND (reference sequence). Trimming cost V 5 bases and J 2 bases, with 9 bases left between them. CDR3 length: 14 amino acids. CDR3 region: CASSPGHNTGELFF. As DNA, the CDR3 is TGTGCCAGTAGTCCGGGACACAACACCGGGGAGCTGTTTTTT.

This chain links TRBV10-3 with TRBJ2-6; maybe TRBD1 (5 bases). The CDR3 length is 14 residues. Germline V gene lookup returns CDR1 ENHRY and CDR2 SYGVKD. The ends were cut back, 10 bases at V and 1 base at J, with 11 bases in the middle. The CDR3 DNA follows: TGTGCCAGCAGCAGGGTTTCTGGGGCCAACGTCCTGACTTTC. Amino acids: CASSRVSGANVLTF.

This chain joins TRBV2 and TRBJ1-2; D not certain. The V gene's germline CDR1 is SNHLY and CDR2 FYNNEI. V lost 1 base to trimming and J lost 8 bases, with 11 bases between them. The CDR3 is 13 residues long. The CDR3 sequence is CASSEELYGGYTF. The CDR3 region has the DNA TGTGCCAGCAGTGAAGAATTATACGGCGGCTACACCTTC.

This clonotype came up many times. This chain joins TRBV5-6 and TRBJ1-5; TRBD1 is a possible D gene (6 bases). The CDR3 runs to 13 residues. V was clipped by 3 bases and J by 6 bases, with 10 bases between them. From germline, CDR1 is SGHDT and CDR2 YYEEEE. CDR3 sequence (DNA): TGTGCCAGCAGCTCGGGGGGCCGTCAGCCCCAGCATTTT. Translation gives CASSSGGRQPQHF.

The V call is TRBV15, the J call TRBJ1-4, with D perhaps matching TRBD1 (5 bases). CDR1 LNHNV and CDR2 YYDKDF come from the germline V gene (reference sequence). The CDR3 consists of 16 residues. The germline V and J ends were trimmed by 4 bases and 8 bases, with 20 bases remaining between them. CDR3 in amino acids: CATSTSPNTGDEKLFF. The CDR3 coding sequence is TGTGCCACCAGCACCAGTCCGAACACCGGGGACGAAAAACTGTTTTTT. Based on the CDR3 plus reference TRBV15 and TRBJ1-4, the full variable domain is DAMVIQNPRYQVTQFGKPVTLSCSQTLNHNVMYWYQQKSSQAPKLLFHYYDKDFNNEADTPDNFQSRRPNTSFCFLDIRSPGLGDTAMYLCATSTSPNTGDEKLFFGSGTQLSVL.

This clonotype was recorded at least ten times. The rearrangement links TRBV20-1 to TRBJ1-1, with 7 bases matching TRBD1. Trimming cost V 2 bases and J 5 bases; bases outside gene matches: 5. From germline, CDR1 is DFQATT and CDR2 SNEGSKA (reference sequence). This CDR3 is 13 amino acids long. The CDR3 sequence: CSARRDSGTEAFF. In DNA form, the CDR3 reads TGCAGTGCTAGACGGGACAGCGGAACTGAAGCTTTCTTT.

This CDR3 reads CASSPTGHAYGYTF. In DNA form, the CDR3 reads TGTGCCAGCAGCCCGACAGGGCATGCATATGGCTACACCTTC. This chain links TRBV7-9 with TRBJ1-2; 7 positions match TRBD1. V gave up 5 bases and J gave up 5 bases; unmatched junction bases: 8. Germline lookup yields CDR1 SEHNR and CDR2 FQNEAQ (reference sequence). The CDR3 is made up of 14 amino acids.

Remarks on this clonotype: Being one base from a much bigger clone, this may be a read error. The chain recombines TRBV4-1 with TRBJ1-5; D unclear. Germline V gene lookup returns CDR1 MGHRA and CDR2 YSYEKL. V was pared by 4 bases and J by 6 bases, with 16 bases between. This CDR3 has 15 amino acids. The CDR3 sequence is CASSPCLGISQPQHF. CDR3 DNA sequence: TGCGCCAGCAGCCCATGCCTCGGGATAAGTCAGCCCCAGCATTTT.

In this sample, this clonotype turned up a few times. The rearrangement uses TRBV28 and TRBJ2-7; 10 bases agree with TRBD1. This CDR3 region has 15 residues. Germline V lookup: CDR1 MDHEN, CDR2 SYDVKM. The ends lost 5 bases at V and 3 bases at J; junction bases unmatched: 7. DNA for the CDR3: TGTGCCAGCAGTATAGTGGGGGACAGGGGCTACGAGCAGTACTTC. Translated: CASSIVGDRGYEQYF.

A word on this clonotype: This may be a read error: a much more frequent sequence differs by one nucleotide. The CDR3 coding sequence is TGTGCCTGTTCTGATAACACAGGGTTCTCGCCCCTCCACTTT. It translates to CACSDNTGFSPLHF. This rearrangement joins TRBV7-9 to TRBJ1-6, with a possible D match to TRBD1 (6 bases). The CDR3 totals 14 residues. Looked up from germline, CDR1 is SEHNR and CDR2 is FQNEAQ (reference sequence). The V end was cut by 11 bases, the J end by 13 bases, with 24 bases between.

In its sample, this clonotype was seen many times. This chain uses TRBV6-6 with TRBJ1-2, with D unclear. The CDR3 totals 12 residues. The germline gives CDR1 MNHNY, CDR2 SVGAGI (reference sequence). Trimming took 2 bases from V and 8 from J, leaving 9 bases between them. CDR3 protein: CASSYQWMGYTF. CDR3 DNA sequence: TGTGCCAGCAGTTACCAGTGGATGGGCTACACCTTC.

A few counts support this clonotype. The V gene is TRBV4-1, the J gene TRBJ1-5; tentative D call: TRBD1 (5 bases). V dropped 1 base and J dropped 6 bases, with 13 bases sitting between them. This CDR3 is built from 15 residues. Germline V gene sequence: CDR1 MGHRA, CDR2 YSYEKL. The CDR3 protein is CASSQVARRGQPQHF. Written as DNA, the CDR3 is TGCGCCAGCAGCCAAGTAGCCAGGAGGGGTCAGCCCCAGCATTTT.

V gene TRBV4-1 combines with J gene TRBJ1-1; no reliable D call. Looked up from germline, CDR1 is MGHRA and CDR2 is YSYEKL. The CDR3 consists of 15 residues. V was shortened by 0 bases and J by 5 bases, with 13 bases between the two germline ends. The CDR3 loop reads CASSQDLSGGTEAFF. The CDR3 nucleotides are TGCGCCAGCAGCCAAGATCTCAGCGGTGGGACTGAAGCTTTCTTT.

The table lists this clonotype with a count of one. This sequence joins TRBV7-2 and TRBJ1-3, with TRBD1 identical over 9 bases. The length of the CDR3 is 15 residues. Trimming cost V 3 bases and J 4 bases; bases outside gene matches: 4. CDR1 is SGHTA and CDR2 is FQGNSA in the germline V gene. The CDR3 protein is CASSFDRGTGNTIYF. The CDR3 bases are TGTGCCAGCAGCTTCGACAGGGGGACCGGAAACACCATATATTTT. Together with reference TRBV7-2 and TRBJ1-3, the CDR3 gives the full variable domain: GAGVSQSPSNKVTEKGKDVELRCDPISGHTALYWYRQSLGQGLEFLIYFQGNSAPDKSGLPSDRFSAERTGGSVSTLTIQRTQQEDSAVYLCASSFDRGTGNTIYFGEGSWLTVV.

The chain's CDR3 is CASRESQDANYGYTF. In DNA, the CDR3 is TGTGCCAGCAGGGAGTCACAGGATGCTAACTATGGCTACACCTTC. This chain uses TRBV11-2 with TRBJ1-2; a possible D gene is TRBD1 (5 bases). Germline CDR1 SGHAT, CDR2 FQNNGV. V was trimmed by 6 bases and J by 0 bases, leaving 14 bases between them. CDR3 length: 15 residues. The variable domain in full, with the rest retrieved from reference TRBV11-2 and TRBJ1-2, is EAGVAQSPRYKIIEKRQSVAFWCNPISGHATLYWYQQILGQGPKLLIQFQNNGVVDDSQLPKDRFSAERLKGVDSTLKIQPAKLEDSAVYLCASRESQDANYGYTFGSGTRLTVV.

Ten or more counts support this clonotype. This chain uses TRBV11-2 with TRBJ2-6, with D unclear. This CDR3 is 17 amino acids long. Trimming removed 4 bases from V and 0 bases from J, with 13 bases in between. CDR1 and CDR2 (germline): SGHAT, FQNNGV. The CDR3 spells CASSSTTLGSGANVLTF. The CDR3 DNA is TGTGCCAGCAGCTCAACCACCTTGGGCTCTGGGGCCAACGTCCTGACTTTC.